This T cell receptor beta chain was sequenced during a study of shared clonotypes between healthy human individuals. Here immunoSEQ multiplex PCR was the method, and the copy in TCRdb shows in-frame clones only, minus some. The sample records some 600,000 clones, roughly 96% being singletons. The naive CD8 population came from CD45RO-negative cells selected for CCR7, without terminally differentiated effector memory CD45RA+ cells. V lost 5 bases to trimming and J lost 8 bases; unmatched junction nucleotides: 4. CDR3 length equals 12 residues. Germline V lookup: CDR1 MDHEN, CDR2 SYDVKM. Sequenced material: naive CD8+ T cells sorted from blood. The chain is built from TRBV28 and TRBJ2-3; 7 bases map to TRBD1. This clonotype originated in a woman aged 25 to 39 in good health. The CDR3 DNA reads TGTGCCAGCAGTGGGGCAGGGGGTACGCAGTATTTT. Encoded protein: CASSGAGGTQYF.